This T cell receptor beta chain derives from a study of T cell responses to AZD1222 COVID-19 vaccine. Regarding the study as a whole: Spike-specific TCR breadth rose after two AZD1222 doses, and depth rose as well.

Sequencing was performed with immunoSEQ multiplex PCR; in TCRdb, only in-frame clones are kept and a portion is missing. The sample has 140,000 or so clones; 88% are singletons. The CDR3 spans 15 residues. Germline CDR1 is MNHEY and CDR2 is SVGEGT. The junction had 6 bases not matched to a gene; V was cut back by 5 bases and J by 5 bases. On this clone itself: Its specificity is not known.

The sample was peripheral blood, taken on day 0 of AZD1222 vaccination. This clonotype was obtained from an adult in good health. The chain has TRBV6-2 or TRBV6-3 and TRBJ2-1; 10 positions agree with TRBD2. The CDR3 reads CASSDPLAGDNEQFF. As DNA, the CDR3 is TGTGCCAGCAGTGACCCCCTAGCGGGAGACAATGAGCAGTTCTTC.